Listed below are T cell receptor beta chains from one sample, sequenced in a study of blood T cells in healthy people across ages. TCRdb re-called the 5' RACE reads through MiXCR, storing one row per CDR3 protein. This table has 1.5 million to 2 million distinct CDR3 sequences, 40% to 55% appearing once. The sample was blood. The receptor source for this set is a woman in her thirties or forties in good health. CDR3s include the opening cysteine and the closing phenylalanine or tryptophan. The D gene is left open where the match is weak. Clone size is given for some rows only: seen once, a few or many times, or a class if the clone is expanded.

J gene: TRBJ1-2
V gene: TRBV7-2
clone size: NA
D gene: NA
CDR3 DNA: TGTGCCAGCAGCTTAGGGGCAGGGGTCGGAAACTATGGCTACACCTTC
CDR3 protein: CASSLGAGVGNYGYTF

J gene: TRBJ2-3
V gene: TRBV27
clone size: NA
D gene: TRBD2
CDR3 DNA: TGTGCCAGCAGTTTATCCCAGGTAGCGGGGGTACTCCATACGCAGTATTTT
CDR3 protein: CASSLSQVAGVLHTQYF

J gene: TRBJ2-7
V gene: TRBV6-6
clone size: few
D gene: TRBD1
CDR3 DNA: TGTGCCAGCAGTTACTATGGGACAGGGGTTGGCTCCGAGCAGTACTTC
CDR3 protein: CASSYYGTGVGSEQYF

J gene: TRBJ2-5
V gene: TRBV7-2
clone size: few
D gene: NA
CDR3 DNA: TGTGCCAGCAGCCGCGACATGCCCCAAGAGACCCAGTACTTC
CDR3 protein: CASSRDMPQETQYF

J gene: TRBJ1-1
V gene: TRBV6-5
clone size: NA
D gene: NA
CDR3 DNA: TGTGCCAGCAGTTCAACCATCCGAGGGTCGAACACTGAAGCTTTCTTT
CDR3 protein: CASSSTIRGSNTEAFF

J gene: TRBJ2-1
V gene: TRBV9
clone size: NA
D gene: NA
CDR3 DNA: TGTGCCAGCAGCGTAGGATGGTCCTACAATGAGCAGTTCTTC
CDR3 protein: CASSVGWSYNEQFF

J gene: TRBJ1-1
V gene: TRBV10-3
clone size: NA
D gene: NA
CDR3 DNA: TGTGCCATCAGTGGACAGGCTCTAGGGGACACTGAAGCTTTCTTT
CDR3 protein: CAISGQALGDTEAFF

J gene: TRBJ1-2
V gene: TRBV12-5
clone size: NA
D gene: TRBD1
CDR3 DNA: TGTGCTAGTGGGGCTGTCGGGACAGACTATGGCTACACCTTC
CDR3 protein: CASGAVGTDYGYTF

J gene: TRBJ2-1
V gene: TRBV2
clone size: NA
D gene: TRBD2
CDR3 DNA: TGTGCCAGCAGTGAAAGCCCAGCGGGGCTCTACAATGAGCAGTTCTTC
CDR3 protein: CASSESPAGLYNEQFF

J gene: TRBJ2-2
V gene: TRBV6-1
clone size: NA
D gene: TRBD2
CDR3 DNA: TGTGCCAGCAGATCCGGGACTACCGTGGGGGTCACCGGGGAGCTGTTTTTT
CDR3 protein: CASRSGTTVGVTGELFF

J gene: TRBJ2-6
V gene: TRBV6-2/TRBV6-3
clone size: NA
D gene: NA
CDR3 DNA: TGTGCCAGCCGAGCATCCGGGACGGTGAGCTCTGGGGCCAACGTCCTGACTTTC
CDR3 protein: CASRASGTVSSGANVLTF

J gene: TRBJ2-3
V gene: TRBV15
clone size: NA
D gene: NA
CDR3 DNA: TGTGCCACCAGCAGAGGCGGGTCAGGGGCTGATACGCAGTATTTT
CDR3 protein: CATSRGGSGADTQYF

J gene: TRBJ1-4
V gene: TRBV11-2
clone size: NA
D gene: TRBD1
CDR3 DNA: TGTGCCAGCAGCTCGAGACAGGGGGATGAAAAACTGTTTTTT
CDR3 protein: CASSSRQGDEKLFF

J gene: TRBJ2-5
V gene: TRBV11-2
clone size: few
D gene: NA
CDR3 DNA: TGTGCCAGCAGCTTAGTGCGACCTCAAGAGACCCAGTACTTC
CDR3 protein: CASSLVRPQETQYF

J gene: TRBJ2-5
V gene: TRBV6-5
clone size: NA
D gene: TRBD2
CDR3 DNA: TGTGCCAGCAGCTCTACTTTAGCGGGGAAGAGTGAGACCCAGTACTTC
CDR3 protein: CASSSTLAGKSETQYF

J gene: TRBJ1-2
V gene: TRBV5-1
clone size: NA
D gene: NA
CDR3 DNA: TGCGCCAGCAGCCCCCAGTACCCTGGGACCGACTATGGCTACACCTTC
CDR3 protein: CASSPQYPGTDYGYTF

J gene: TRBJ1-4
V gene: TRBV7-2
clone size: many
D gene: NA
CDR3 DNA: TGTGCCAGCAGCTCCCATTCCGGGACACGTGAAAAACTGTTTTTT
CDR3 protein: CASSSHSGTREKLFF

J gene: TRBJ1-6
V gene: TRBV20-1
clone size: NA
D gene: TRBD1
CDR3 DNA: TGCAGCCCGCTGGGGACAGGGCGATCCGGTTCACCCCTCCACTTT
CDR3 protein: CSPLGTGRSGSPLHF

J gene: TRBJ2-3
V gene: TRBV11-2
clone size: NA
D gene: TRBD2
CDR3 DNA: TGTGCCAGCAGCTTAGATCTAAGGAGAGCGGGGGAGAGGTTGAGTCGAGATACGCAGTATTTT
CDR3 protein: CASSLDLRRAGERLSRDTQYF

J gene: TRBJ1-2
V gene: TRBV7-9
clone size: NA
D gene: TRBD1
CDR3 DNA: TGTGCCAGCAACTCGGACAGGCTTAACTATGGCTACACCTTC
CDR3 protein: CASNSDRLNYGYTF

J gene: TRBJ2-7
V gene: TRBV7-2
clone size: NA
D gene: NA
CDR3 DNA: TGTGCCAGCAGCCTAAGTAGGGACCAAAACTACGAGCAGTACTTC
CDR3 protein: CASSLSRDQNYEQYF

J gene: TRBJ2-4
V gene: TRBV28
clone size: few
D gene: NA
CDR3 DNA: TGTGCCAGCCGACTCGGGGCAGGGAGAAACATTCAGTACTTC
CDR3 protein: CASRLGAGRNIQYF

J gene: TRBJ2-3
V gene: TRBV4-1
clone size: NA
D gene: TRBD1
CDR3 DNA: TGCGCCAGCAGCCCACTCCGACAGGGTGGCCCAGATACGCAGTATTTT
CDR3 protein: CASSPLRQGGPDTQYF

J gene: TRBJ1-5
V gene: TRBV7-2
clone size: NA
D gene: NA
CDR3 DNA: TGTGCCAGCAGCTTAGTGTCGGGGAACAATCAGCCCCAGCATTTT
CDR3 protein: CASSLVSGNNQPQHF

J gene: TRBJ2-6
V gene: TRBV9
clone size: once
D gene: TRBD2
CDR3 DNA: TGTGCCAGCAGCGTAGTACATCCGACTAGCGGGGACTCCTCTGGGGCCAACGTCCTGACTTTC
CDR3 protein: CASSVVHPTSGDSSGANVLTF

J gene: TRBJ2-4
V gene: TRBV5-1
clone size: NA
D gene: TRBD1
CDR3 DNA: TGCGCCAGCAGCCCTGACAGGGGGCGAAACGACAAAAACATTCAGTACTTC
CDR3 protein: CASSPDRGRNDKNIQYF

J gene: TRBJ2-7
V gene: TRBV28
clone size: NA
D gene: TRBD1
CDR3 DNA: TGTGACAGCAGGGGACAGGCCCAGTCAGAGCAGTACTTC
CDR3 protein: CDSRGQAQSEQYF

J gene: TRBJ1-5
V gene: TRBV10-3
clone size: NA
D gene: NA
CDR3 DNA: TGTGCCATCAGTGAACAAAATAGCAATCAGCCCCAGCATTTT
CDR3 protein: CAISEQNSNQPQHF

J gene: TRBJ1-5
V gene: TRBV4-3
clone size: NA
D gene: NA
CDR3 DNA: TGCGCCAGCAGCCAAGATCCGAAGTTACCGGGACACCTCAATCAGCCCCAGCATTTT
CDR3 protein: CASSQDPKLPGHLNQPQHF

J gene: TRBJ2-7
V gene: TRBV9
clone size: few
D gene: NA
CDR3 DNA: TGTGCCAGCAGCGTAGATTCTGGTAGCCAGTACTTC
CDR3 protein: CASSVDSGSQYF

J gene: TRBJ2-1
V gene: TRBV20-1
clone size: NA
D gene: TRBD2
CDR3 DNA: TGCAGTGCTAGGGTCACTAGCGGGGGGGGTCGCTCCTACAATGAGCAGTTCTTC
CDR3 protein: CSARVTSGGGRSYNEQFF

J gene: TRBJ2-5
V gene: TRBV27
clone size: NA
D gene: NA
CDR3 DNA: TGTGCCAGCAGTTTCTCCCGCATCCAAGAGACCCAGTACTTC
CDR3 protein: CASSFSRIQETQYF

J gene: TRBJ1-2
V gene: TRBV6-5
clone size: NA
D gene: TRBD1
CDR3 DNA: TGTGCCAGCAGTTACTCGGGCAGGGGGCTGGGGTTCGGCGATGGCTACACCTTC
CDR3 protein: CASSYSGRGLGFGDGYTF

J gene: TRBJ2-1
V gene: TRBV7-8
clone size: NA
D gene: NA
CDR3 DNA: TGTGCCAGCAGCTTACTACGGTTTACGAGATCGAGCAATGAGCAGTTCTTC
CDR3 protein: CASSLLRFTRSSNEQFF

J gene: TRBJ2-3
V gene: TRBV11-2
clone size: NA
D gene: NA
CDR3 DNA: TGTGCCAGCAGCTTAGTTCTAGTCCGCACAGATACGCAGTATTTT
CDR3 protein: CASSLVLVRTDTQYF

J gene: TRBJ1-2
V gene: TRBV2
clone size: NA
D gene: NA
CDR3 DNA: TGTGCCAGCAGTGTGAAACAGTCTTTTAGTAGCTACACCTTC
CDR3 protein: CASSVKQSFSSYTF

J gene: TRBJ1-2
V gene: TRBV7-9
clone size: few
D gene: NA
CDR3 DNA: TGTGCCAGCAGCTTCCGCTCAGATGGCTACACCTTC
CDR3 protein: CASSFRSDGYTF

J gene: TRBJ2-1
V gene: TRBV20-1
clone size: few
D gene: NA
CDR3 DNA: TGCAGTGCCCTGGTCTTGGCCCGAAACAATGAGCAGTTCTTC
CDR3 protein: CSALVLARNNEQFF

J gene: TRBJ1-2
V gene: TRBV29-1
clone size: NA
D gene: NA
CDR3 DNA: TGCAGCGTGCCCGGACGGGCTAACTATGGCTACACCTTC
CDR3 protein: CSVPGRANYGYTF

J gene: TRBJ1-1
V gene: TRBV5-1
clone size: NA
D gene: NA
CDR3 DNA: TGCGCCAGCAGCTTGGGGGATACGCCAAGAGAAGCTTTCTTT
CDR3 protein: CASSLGDTPREAFF

J gene: TRBJ2-5
V gene: TRBV2
clone size: few
D gene: TRBD2
CDR3 DNA: TGTGCCAGCTGTCTAGCGGGCCAAGAGACCCAGTACTTC
CDR3 protein: CASCLAGQETQYF

J gene: TRBJ2-3
V gene: TRBV13
clone size: NA
D gene: NA
CDR3 DNA: TGTGCCAGCAGCTTAACTAGGAGTGCGCAGTATTTT
CDR3 protein: CASSLTRSAQYF

J gene: TRBJ1-2
V gene: TRBV10-3
clone size: NA
D gene: NA
CDR3 DNA: TGTGCCATCAGTGTCTCCGGGGGACCAGGTGGCTACACCTTC
CDR3 protein: CAISVSGGPGGYTF

J gene: TRBJ2-5
V gene: TRBV29-1
clone size: few
D gene: NA
CDR3 DNA: TGCAGCGTTCGGGAAGGGACCCAAGAGACCCAGTACTTC
CDR3 protein: CSVREGTQETQYF